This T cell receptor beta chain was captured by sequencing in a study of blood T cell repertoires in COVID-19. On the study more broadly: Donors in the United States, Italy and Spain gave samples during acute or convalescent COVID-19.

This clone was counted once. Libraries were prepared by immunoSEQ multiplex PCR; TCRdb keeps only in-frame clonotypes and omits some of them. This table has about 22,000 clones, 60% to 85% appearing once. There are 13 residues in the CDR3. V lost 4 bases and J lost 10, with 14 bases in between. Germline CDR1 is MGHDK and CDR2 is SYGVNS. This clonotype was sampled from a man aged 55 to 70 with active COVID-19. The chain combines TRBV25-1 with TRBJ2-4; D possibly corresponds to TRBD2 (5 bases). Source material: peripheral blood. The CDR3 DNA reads TGTGCCAGCAGTGGGACTGACCTCTGGATTCAGTACTTC. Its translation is CASSGTDLWIQYF.